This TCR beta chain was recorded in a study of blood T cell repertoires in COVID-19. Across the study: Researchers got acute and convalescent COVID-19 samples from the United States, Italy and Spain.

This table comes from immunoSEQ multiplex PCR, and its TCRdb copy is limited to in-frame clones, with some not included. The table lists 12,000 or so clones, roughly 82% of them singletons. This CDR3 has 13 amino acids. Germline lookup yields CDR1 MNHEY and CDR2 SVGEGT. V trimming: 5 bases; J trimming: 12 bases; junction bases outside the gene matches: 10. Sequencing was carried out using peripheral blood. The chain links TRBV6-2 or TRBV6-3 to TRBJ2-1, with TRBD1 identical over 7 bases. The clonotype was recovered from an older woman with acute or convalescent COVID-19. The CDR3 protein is CASSAGTVTMQFF. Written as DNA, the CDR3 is TGTGCCAGCAGTGCCGGGACAGTAACTATGCAGTTCTTC.